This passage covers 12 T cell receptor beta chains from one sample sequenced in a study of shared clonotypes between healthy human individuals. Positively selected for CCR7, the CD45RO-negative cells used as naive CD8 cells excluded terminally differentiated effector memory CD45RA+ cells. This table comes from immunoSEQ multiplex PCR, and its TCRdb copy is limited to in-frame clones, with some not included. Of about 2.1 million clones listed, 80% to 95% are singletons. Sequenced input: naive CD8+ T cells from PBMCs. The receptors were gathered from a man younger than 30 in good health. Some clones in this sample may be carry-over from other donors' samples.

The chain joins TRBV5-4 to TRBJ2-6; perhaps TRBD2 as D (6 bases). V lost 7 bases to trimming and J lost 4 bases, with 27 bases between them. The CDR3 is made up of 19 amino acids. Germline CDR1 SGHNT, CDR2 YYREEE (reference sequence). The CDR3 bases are TGTGCCAGCTCCCCGATAGGAGGGTTGGACTTGGGGGGGGCCAACGTCCTGACTTTC. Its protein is CASSPIGGLDLGGANVLTF.

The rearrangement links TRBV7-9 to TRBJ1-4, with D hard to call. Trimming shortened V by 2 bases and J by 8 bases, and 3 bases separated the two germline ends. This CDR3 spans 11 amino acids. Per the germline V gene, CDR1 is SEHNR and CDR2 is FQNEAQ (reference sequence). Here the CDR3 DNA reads TGTGCCAGCAGCTTAATCGAAAAACTGTTTTTT. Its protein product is CASSLIEKLFF.

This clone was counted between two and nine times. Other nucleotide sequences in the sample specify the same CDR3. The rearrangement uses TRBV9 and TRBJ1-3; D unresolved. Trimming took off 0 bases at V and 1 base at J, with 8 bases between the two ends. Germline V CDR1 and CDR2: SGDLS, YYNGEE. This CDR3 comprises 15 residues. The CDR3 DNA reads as TGTGCCAGCAGCGTAGCACCCGGATCTGGAAACACCATATATTTT. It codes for CASSVAPGSGNTIYF. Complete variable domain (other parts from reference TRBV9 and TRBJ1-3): DSGVTQTPKHLITATGQRVTLRCSPRSGDLSVYWYQQSLDQGLQFLIQYYNGEERAKGNILERFSAQQFPDLHSELNLSSLELGDSALYFCASSVAPGSGNTIYFGEGSWLTVV.

The CDR3 is CASSLGGRNYEQYF. CDR3 DNA sequence: TGTGCCAGCAGCCTGGGGGGACGCAACTACGAGCAGTACTTC. V is TRBV11-2 and J is TRBJ2-7, with D possibly being TRBD2 (6 bases). The germline V gene encodes CDR1 SGHAT and CDR2 FQNNGV. Trimming took 5 bases from V and 3 from J, leaving 14 bases between them. The CDR3 covers 14 residues.

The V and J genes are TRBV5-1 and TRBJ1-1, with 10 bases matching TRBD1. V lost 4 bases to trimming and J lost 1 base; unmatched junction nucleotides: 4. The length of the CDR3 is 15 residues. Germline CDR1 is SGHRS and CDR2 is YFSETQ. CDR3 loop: CASSGRQGANTEAFF. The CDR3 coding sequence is TGCGCCAGCAGCGGACGACAGGGGGCGAACACTGAAGCTTTCTTT.

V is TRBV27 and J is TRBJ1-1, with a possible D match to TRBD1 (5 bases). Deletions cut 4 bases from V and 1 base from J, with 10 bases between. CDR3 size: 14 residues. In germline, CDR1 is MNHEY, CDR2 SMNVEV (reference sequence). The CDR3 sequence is CASSSHGANTEAFF. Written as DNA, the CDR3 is TGTGCCAGCAGTTCCCACGGGGCGAACACTGAAGCTTTCTTT.

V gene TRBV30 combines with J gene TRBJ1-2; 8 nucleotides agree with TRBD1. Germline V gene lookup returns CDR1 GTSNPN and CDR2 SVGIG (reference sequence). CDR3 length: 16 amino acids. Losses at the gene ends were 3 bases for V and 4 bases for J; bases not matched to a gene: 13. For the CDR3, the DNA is TGTGCCTGGAGACCTATGAACAGGGGGACGCTCTATGGCTACACCTTC. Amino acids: CAWRPMNRGTLYGYTF.

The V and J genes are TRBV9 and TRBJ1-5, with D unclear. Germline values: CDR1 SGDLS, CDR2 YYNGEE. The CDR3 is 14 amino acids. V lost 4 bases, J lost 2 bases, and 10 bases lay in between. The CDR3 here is CASSRAVGNQPQHF. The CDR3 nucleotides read TGTGCCAGCAGCAGGGCGGTCGGCAATCAGCCCCAGCATTTT. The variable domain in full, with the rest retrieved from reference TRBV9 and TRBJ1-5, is DSGVTQTPKHLITATGQRVTLRCSPRSGDLSVYWYQQSLDQGLQFLIQYYNGEERAKGNILERFSAQQFPDLHSELNLSSLELGDSALYFCASSRAVGNQPQHFGDGTRLSIL.

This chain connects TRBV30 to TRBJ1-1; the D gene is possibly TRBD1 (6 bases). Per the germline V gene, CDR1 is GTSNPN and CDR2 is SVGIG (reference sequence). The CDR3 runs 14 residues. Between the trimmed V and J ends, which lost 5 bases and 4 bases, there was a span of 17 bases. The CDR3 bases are TGTGCCTGGGACCTACCACAGGGAGTCACTGAAGCTTTCTTT. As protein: CAWDLPQGVTEAFF.

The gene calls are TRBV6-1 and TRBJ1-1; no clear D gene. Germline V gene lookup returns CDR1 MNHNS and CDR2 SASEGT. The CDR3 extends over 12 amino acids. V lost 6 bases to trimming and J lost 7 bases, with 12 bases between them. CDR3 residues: CASSRPNGEAFF. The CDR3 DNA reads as TGTGCCAGCAGCAGGCCCAATGGTGAAGCTTTCTTT.

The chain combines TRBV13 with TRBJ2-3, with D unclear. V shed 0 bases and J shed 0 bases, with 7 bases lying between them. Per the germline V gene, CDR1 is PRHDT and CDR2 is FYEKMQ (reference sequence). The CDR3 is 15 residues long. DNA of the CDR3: TGTGCCAGCAGCTTAGGGCTAACTAGCACAGATACGCAGTATTTT. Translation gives CASSLGLTSTDTQYF. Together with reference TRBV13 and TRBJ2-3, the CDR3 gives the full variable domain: AAGVIQSPRHLIKEKRETATLKCYPIPRHDTVYWYQQGPGQDPQFLISFYEKMQSDKGSIPDRFSAQQFSDYHSELNMSSLELGDSALYFCASSLGLTSTDTQYFGPGTRLTVL.

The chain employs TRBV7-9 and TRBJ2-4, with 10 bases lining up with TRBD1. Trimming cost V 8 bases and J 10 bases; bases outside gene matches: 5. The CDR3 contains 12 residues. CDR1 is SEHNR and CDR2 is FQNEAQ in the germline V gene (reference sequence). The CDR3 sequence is CASLGQGVIQYF. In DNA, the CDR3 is TGTGCCAGCCTTGGACAGGGGGTTATTCAGTACTTC.